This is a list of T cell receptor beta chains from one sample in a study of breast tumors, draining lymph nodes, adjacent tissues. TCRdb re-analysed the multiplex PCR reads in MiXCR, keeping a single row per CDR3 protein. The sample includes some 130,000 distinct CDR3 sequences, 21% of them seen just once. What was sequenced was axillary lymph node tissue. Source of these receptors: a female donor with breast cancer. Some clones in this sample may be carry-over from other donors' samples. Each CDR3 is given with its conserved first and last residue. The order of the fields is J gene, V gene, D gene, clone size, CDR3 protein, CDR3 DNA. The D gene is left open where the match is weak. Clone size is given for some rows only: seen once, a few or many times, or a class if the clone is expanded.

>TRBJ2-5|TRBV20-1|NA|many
CSARVSGAETQYF
TGCAGTGCTAGAGTATCAGGGGCAGAGACCCAGTACTTC
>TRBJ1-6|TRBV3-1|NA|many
CASSQGGTVSPLHF
TGTGCCAGCAGCCAGGGGGGAACCGTTTCACCCCTCCACTTT
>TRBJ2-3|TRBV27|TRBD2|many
CASSSLSSGRLDTQYF
TGTGCCAGCAGTTCGCTGAGTAGCGGGAGATTAGATACGCAGTATTTT
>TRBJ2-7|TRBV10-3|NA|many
CAISEGGYEQYF
TGTGCCATCAGTGAAGGTGGCTACGAGCAGTACTTC
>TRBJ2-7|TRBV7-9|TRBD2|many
CASSFPLAETISYEQYF
TGTGCCAGCAGCTTCCCGCTAGCGGAGACGATTTCCTACGAGCAGTACTTC
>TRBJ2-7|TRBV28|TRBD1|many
CASSSPGTAYYEQYF
TGTGCCAGCAGCTCCCCCGGGACAGCGTATTACGAGCAGTACTTC
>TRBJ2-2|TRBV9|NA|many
CASSAPTANTGELFF
TGTGCCAGCAGCGCGCCGACAGCGAACACCGGGGAGCTGTTTTTT
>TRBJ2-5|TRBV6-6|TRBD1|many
CASSTGQGMIIGETQYF
TGTGCCAGCAGTACCGGACAGGGAATGATAATCGGAGAGACCCAGTACTTC
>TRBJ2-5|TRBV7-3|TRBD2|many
CASSRGRRETQYF
TGTGCCAGCAGCCGCGGGAGGCGAGAGACCCAGTACTTC
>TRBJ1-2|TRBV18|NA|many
CASSRGTVRDGYTF
TGTGCCAGCTCACGAGGGACGGTCAGAGATGGCTACACCTTC
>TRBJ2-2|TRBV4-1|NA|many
CASSPITLGELFF
TGCGCCAGCAGCCCCATCACGCTCGGGGAGCTGTTTTTT
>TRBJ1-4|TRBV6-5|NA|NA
CASSYSGQNEKLFF
TGTGCCAGCAGTTACTCGGGTCAGAATGAAAAACTGTTTTTT
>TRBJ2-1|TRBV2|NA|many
CASSPNAEQFF
TGTGCCAGCAGCCCAAACGCTGAGCAGTTCTTC
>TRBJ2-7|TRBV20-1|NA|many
CSARDASVSQEQYF
TGCAGTGCTAGAGATGCAAGCGTAAGCCAGGAGCAGTACTTC
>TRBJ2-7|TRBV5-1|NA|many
CASSSPGPYSYEQYF
TGCGCCAGCAGCTCCCCGGGACCCTACTCCTACGAGCAGTACTTC
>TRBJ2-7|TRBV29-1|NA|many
CSANDGVGYEQYF
TGCAGCGCCAACGACGGGGTGGGGTACGAGCAGTACTTC
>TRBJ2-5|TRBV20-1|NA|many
CSATTSGREKTQYF
TGCAGTGCTACAACCTCTGGACGGGAGAAGACCCAGTACTTC